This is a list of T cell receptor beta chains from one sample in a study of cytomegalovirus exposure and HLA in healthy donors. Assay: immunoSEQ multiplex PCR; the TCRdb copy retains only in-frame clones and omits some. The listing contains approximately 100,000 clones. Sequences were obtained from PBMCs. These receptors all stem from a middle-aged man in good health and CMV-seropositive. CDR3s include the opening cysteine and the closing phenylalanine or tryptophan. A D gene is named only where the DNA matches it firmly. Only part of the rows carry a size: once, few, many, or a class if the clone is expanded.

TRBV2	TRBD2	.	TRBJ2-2	CASSASGRVSPGELFF	TGTGCCAGCAGTGCCAGCGGGAGGGTGTCCCCCGGGGAGCTGTTTTTT
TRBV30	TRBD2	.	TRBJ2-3	CAWSHYSGRTDTQYF	TGTGCCTGGAGTCACTATAGCGGGAGGACAGATACGCAGTATTTT
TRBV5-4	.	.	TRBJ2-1	CASSSEGGREQFF	TGTGCCAGCAGCTCAGAGGGGGGGCGTGAGCAGTTCTTC
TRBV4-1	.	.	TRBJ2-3	CASSQVGLATDTQYF	TGCGCCAGCAGCCAAGTAGGGCTAGCCACAGATACGCAGTATTTT
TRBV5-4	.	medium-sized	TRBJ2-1	CASSSRGTDEQFF	TGTGCCAGCAGCTCACGGGGGACGGATGAGCAGTTCTTC
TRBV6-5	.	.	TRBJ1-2	CASSTLGQVYGYTF	TGTGCCAGCAGTACACTGGGACAAGTCTATGGCTACACCTTC
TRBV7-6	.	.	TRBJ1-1	CASSLGGPLFDTEAFF	TGTGCCAGCAGCTTAGGGGGCCCCCTATTCGACACTGAAGCTTTCTTT
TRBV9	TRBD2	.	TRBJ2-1	CASSISSGINYNEQFF	TGTGCCAGCAGCATTTCTAGCGGGATAAATTACAATGAGCAGTTCTTC
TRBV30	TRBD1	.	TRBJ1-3	CAKGQGAGNTIYF	TGTGCCAAGGGACAGGGAGCTGGAAACACCATATATTTT
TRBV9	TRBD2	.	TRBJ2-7	CASSVEPTSGRSYEQYF	TGTGCCAGCAGCGTAGAGCCCACTAGCGGGCGTTCCTACGAGCAGTACTTC
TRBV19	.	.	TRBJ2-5	CASSALFKGARGETQYF	TGTGCCAGTAGTGCCCTCTTCAAAGGGGCCAGGGGAGAGACCCAGTACTTC
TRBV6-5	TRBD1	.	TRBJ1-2	CASSRSPSGQYGYTF	TGTGCCAGCAGTCGTAGCCCCTCGGGACAGTATGGCTACACCTTC
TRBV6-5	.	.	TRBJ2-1	CASSYAHRMNEQFF	TGTGCCAGCAGTTACGCTCATAGAATGAATGAGCAGTTCTTC
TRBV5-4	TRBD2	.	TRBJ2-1	CASSLVAGAANEQFF	TGTGCCAGCAGCTTGGTAGCGGGAGCTGCCAATGAGCAGTTCTTC
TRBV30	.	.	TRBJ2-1	CAWDSTYNEQFF	TGTGCCTGGGACAGTACCTACAATGAGCAGTTCTTC
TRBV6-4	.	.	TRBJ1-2	CASSPGQNYGYTF	TGTGCCAGCAGTCCAGGGCAGAACTATGGCTACACCTTC
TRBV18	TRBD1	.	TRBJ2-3	CASSPRTGTSTDTQYF	TGTGCCAGCTCACCACGGACAGGCACTAGTACAGATACGCAGTATTTT
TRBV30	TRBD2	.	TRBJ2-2	CAWIPGLAGPGELFF	TGTGCCTGGATTCCGGGACTAGCGGGACCAGGGGAGCTGTTTTTT
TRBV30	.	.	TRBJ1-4	CAWDLLGASDEKLFF	TGTGCCTGGGATCTCCTCGGGGCTAGCGACGAAAAACTGTTTTTT
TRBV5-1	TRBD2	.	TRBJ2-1	CASSSGLAGDEQFF	TGCGCCAGCAGCTCCGGACTAGCGGGGGATGAGCAGTTCTTC
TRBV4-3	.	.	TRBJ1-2	CASSQDLPANYGYTF	TGCGCCAGCAGCCAAGATCTCCCAGCTAACTATGGCTACACCTTC
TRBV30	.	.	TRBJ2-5	CAWSGAAPSQETQYF	TGTGCCTGGTCTGGGGCCGCTCCCTCACAAGAGACCCAGTACTTC
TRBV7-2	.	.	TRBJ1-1	CASSPSGTQNTEAFF	TGTGCCAGCAGCCCTTCCGGGACACAGAACACTGAAGCTTTCTTT
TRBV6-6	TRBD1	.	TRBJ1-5	CASNRQGSGNQPQHF	TGTGCCAGCAACCGACAGGGTTCAGGCAATCAGCCCCAGCATTTT
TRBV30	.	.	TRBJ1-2	CAWSRSYNYGYTF	TGTGCCTGGAGTAGGAGTTATAACTATGGCTACACCTTC
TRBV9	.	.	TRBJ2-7	CASSDSPGLSYEQYF	TGTGCCAGCAGCGACAGCCCCGGACTTTCCTACGAGCAGTACTTC
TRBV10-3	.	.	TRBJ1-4	CAIRNNNEKLFF	TGTGCCATCAGGAACAATAATGAAAAACTGTTTTTT
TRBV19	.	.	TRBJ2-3	CASSFTPQGSGTDTQYF	TGTGCCAGTAGTTTTACACCACAGGGTTCGGGGACAGATACGCAGTATTTT
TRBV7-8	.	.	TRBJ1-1	CASSLVRGGFGTEAFF	TGTGCCAGCAGCTTAGTCAGGGGTGGTTTTGGCACTGAAGCTTTCTTT
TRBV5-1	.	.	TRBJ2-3	CASSRRGGADTQYF	TGCGCCAGCAGCAGGAGGGGGGGCGCAGATACGCAGTATTTT
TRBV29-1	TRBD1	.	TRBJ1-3	CSVVTGFPFSGNTIYF	TGCAGCGTTGTGACAGGGTTTCCTTTCTCTGGAAACACCATATATTTT
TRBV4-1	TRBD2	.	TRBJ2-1	CASSPGLAGVGGYYNEQFF	TGCGCCAGCAGCCCGGGACTAGCGGGAGTGGGGGGGTACTACAATGAGCAGTTCTTC
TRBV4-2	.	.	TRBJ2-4	CASSQLGGLSGGDAGNIQYF	TGTGCCAGCAGCCAACTAGGGGGTTTGAGCGGTGGCGACGCCGGGAACATTCAGTACTTC
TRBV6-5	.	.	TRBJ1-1	CASSYLGYTEAFF	TGTGCCAGCAGCTACCTCGGGTACACTGAAGCTTTCTTT
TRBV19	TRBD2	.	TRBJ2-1	CASSTPPTSGVRNEQFF	TGTGCCAGTAGTACACCCCCGACTAGCGGGGTTCGGAATGAGCAGTTCTTC
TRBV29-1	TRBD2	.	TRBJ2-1	CSVRPGGSYNEQFF	TGCAGCGTTCGTCCGGGGGGCTCCTACAATGAGCAGTTCTTC
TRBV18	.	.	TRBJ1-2	CASSPPEGLSGYTF	TGTGCCAGCTCACCACCGGAGGGGCTGAGTGGCTACACCTTC